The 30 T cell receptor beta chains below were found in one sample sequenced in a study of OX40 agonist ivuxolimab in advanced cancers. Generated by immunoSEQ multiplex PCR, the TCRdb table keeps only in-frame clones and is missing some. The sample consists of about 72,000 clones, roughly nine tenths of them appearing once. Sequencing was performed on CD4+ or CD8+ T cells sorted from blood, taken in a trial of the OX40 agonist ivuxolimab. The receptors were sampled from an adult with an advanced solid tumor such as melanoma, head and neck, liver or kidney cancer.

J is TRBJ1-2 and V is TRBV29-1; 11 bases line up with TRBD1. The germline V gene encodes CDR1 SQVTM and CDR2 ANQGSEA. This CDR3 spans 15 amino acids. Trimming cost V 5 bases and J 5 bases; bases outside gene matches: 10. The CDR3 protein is CSVLTTGTGGYGYTF. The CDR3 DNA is TGCAGCGTTCTTACTACCGGGACAGGGGGTTATGGCTACACCTTC.

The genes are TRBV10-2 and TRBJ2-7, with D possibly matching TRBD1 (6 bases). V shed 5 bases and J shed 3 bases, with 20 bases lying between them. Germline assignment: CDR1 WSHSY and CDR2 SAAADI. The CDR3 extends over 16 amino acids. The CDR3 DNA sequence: TGCGCCAGCAGTCAGCCGGGACACCCTACCTTCTACGAGCAGTACTTC. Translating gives CASSQPGHPTFYEQYF.

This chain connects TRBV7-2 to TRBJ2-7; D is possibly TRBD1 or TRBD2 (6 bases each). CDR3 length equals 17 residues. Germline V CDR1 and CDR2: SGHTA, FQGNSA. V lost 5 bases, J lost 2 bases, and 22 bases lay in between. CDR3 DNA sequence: TGTGCCAGCAGCCCCCCCGGAGGGTTTACAGGGACCTACGAGCAGTACTTC. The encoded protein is CASSPPGGFTGTYEQYF.

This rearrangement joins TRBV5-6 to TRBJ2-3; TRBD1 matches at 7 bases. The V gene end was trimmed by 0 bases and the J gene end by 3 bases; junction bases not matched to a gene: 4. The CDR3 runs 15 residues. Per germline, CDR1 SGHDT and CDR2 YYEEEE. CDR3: CASSLAGRGTDTQYF. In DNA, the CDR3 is TGTGCCAGCAGCTTGGCCGGCAGGGGGACAGATACGCAGTATTTT.

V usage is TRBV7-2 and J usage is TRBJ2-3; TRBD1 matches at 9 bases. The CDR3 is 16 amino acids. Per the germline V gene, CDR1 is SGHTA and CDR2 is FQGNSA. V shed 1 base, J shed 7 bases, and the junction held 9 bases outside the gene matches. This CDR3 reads CASSLGGQGLRNTQYF. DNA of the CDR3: TGTGCCAGCAGCTTAGGTGGACAGGGGTTGAGGAATACGCAGTATTTT.

The CDR3 DNA is TGTGCCAGCAGCCAAGATGGAAGCGGCCGACTGGGGACCCAGTACTTC. It specifies CASSQDGSGRLGTQYF. The J gene is TRBJ2-5, the V gene TRBV14; a possible D gene is TRBD2 (5 bases). The V end lost 0 bases, the J end lost 7 bases, and 18 bases lay between the germline ends. This CDR3 has 16 residues. In germline, CDR1 is SGHDN, CDR2 FVKESK.

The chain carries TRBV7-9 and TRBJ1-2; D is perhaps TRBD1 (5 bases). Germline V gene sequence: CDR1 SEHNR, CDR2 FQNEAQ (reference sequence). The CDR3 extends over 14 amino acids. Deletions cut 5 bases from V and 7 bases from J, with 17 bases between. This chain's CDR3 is CASSLSQGSTGYTF. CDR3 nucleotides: TGTGCCAGCAGCCTTTCCCAGGGTAGCACTGGCTACACCTTC.

The CDR3 coding sequence is TGTGCCTCTGGACATAACAACAATCAGCCCCAGCATTTT. Translation: CASGHNNNQPQHF. J is TRBJ1-5 and V is TRBV11-2, with TRBD1 as a possible D gene (5 bases). The CDR3 spans 13 residues. V was trimmed by 11 bases and J by 3 bases, leaving 14 bases between them. CDR1 and CDR2 from the germline V gene are SGHAT and FQNNGV.

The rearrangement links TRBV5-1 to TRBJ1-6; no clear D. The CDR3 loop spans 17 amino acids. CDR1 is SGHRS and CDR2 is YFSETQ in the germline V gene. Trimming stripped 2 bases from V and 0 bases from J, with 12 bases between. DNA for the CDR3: TGCGCCAGCAGCTTTGCGGACTTGAGCTCCTATAATTCACCCCTCCACTTT. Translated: CASSFADLSSYNSPLHF. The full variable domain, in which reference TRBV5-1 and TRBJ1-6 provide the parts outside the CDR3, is KAGVTQTPRYLIKTRGQQVTLSCSPISGHRSVSWYQQTPGQGLQFLFEYFSETQRNKGNFPGRFSGRQFSNSRSEMNVSTLELGDSALYLCASSFADLSSYNSPLHFGNGTRLTVT.

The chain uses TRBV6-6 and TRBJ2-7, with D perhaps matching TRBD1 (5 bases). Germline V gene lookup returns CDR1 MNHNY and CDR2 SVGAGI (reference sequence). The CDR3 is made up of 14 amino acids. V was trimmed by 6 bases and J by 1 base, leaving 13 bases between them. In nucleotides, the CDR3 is TGTGCCAGCAGCATACCTGACAGTTCCTACGAGCAGTACTTC. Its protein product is CASSIPDSSYEQYF.

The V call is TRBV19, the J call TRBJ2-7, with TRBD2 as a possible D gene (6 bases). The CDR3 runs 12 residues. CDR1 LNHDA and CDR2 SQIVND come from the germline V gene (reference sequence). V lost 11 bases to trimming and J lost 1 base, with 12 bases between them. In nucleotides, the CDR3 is TGTGCCGGACCGGGAGCTTCCTACGAGCAGTACTTC. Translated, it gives CAGPGASYEQYF.

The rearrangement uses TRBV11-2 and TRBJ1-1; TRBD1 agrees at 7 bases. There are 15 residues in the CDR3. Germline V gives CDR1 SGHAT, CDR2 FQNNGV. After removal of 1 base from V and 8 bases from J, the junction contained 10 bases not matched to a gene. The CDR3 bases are TGTGCCAGCAGCTTAGCCAGGGGGGGACTCGGGGAAGCTTTCTTT. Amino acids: CASSLARGGLGEAFF.

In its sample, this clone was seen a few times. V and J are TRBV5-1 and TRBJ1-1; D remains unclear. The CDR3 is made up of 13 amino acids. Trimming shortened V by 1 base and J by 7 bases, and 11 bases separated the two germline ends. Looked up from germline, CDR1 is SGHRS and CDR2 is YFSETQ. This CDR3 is CASSLLPDLEAFF. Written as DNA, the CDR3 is TGCGCCAGCAGCTTGTTACCAGATCTTGAAGCTTTCTTT.

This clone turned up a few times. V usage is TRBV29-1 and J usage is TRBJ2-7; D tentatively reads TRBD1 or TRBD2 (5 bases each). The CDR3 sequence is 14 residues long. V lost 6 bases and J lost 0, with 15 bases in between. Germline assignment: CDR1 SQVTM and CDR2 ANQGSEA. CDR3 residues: CSVEGTGSSYEQYF. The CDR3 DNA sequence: TGCAGCGTCGAGGGGACGGGAAGCTCCTACGAGCAGTACTTC.

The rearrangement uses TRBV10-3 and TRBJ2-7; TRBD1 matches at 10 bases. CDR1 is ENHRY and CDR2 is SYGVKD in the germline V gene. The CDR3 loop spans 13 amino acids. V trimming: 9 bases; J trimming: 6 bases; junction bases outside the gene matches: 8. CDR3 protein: CAIAGDRGPEQYF. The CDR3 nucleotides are TGTGCCATAGCCGGGGACAGGGGCCCCGAGCAGTACTTC.

CDR3 in amino acids: CASSLGGGYTF. CDR3 in DNA: TGTGCCAGCAGCTTGGGAGGTGGCTACACCTTC. This chain joins TRBV5-6 and TRBJ1-2; D remains unclear. The V end was cut by 0 bases, the J end by 7 bases, with 4 bases between. Germline values: CDR1 SGHDT, CDR2 YYEEEE. The CDR3 sequence is 11 residues long.

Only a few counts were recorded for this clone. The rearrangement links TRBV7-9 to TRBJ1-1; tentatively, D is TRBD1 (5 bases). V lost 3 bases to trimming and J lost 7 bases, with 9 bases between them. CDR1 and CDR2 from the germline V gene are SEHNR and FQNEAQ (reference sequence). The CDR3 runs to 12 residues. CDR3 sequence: CASSLRQSEAFF. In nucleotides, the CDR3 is TGTGCCAGCAGCTTGAGACAGAGTGAAGCTTTCTTT.

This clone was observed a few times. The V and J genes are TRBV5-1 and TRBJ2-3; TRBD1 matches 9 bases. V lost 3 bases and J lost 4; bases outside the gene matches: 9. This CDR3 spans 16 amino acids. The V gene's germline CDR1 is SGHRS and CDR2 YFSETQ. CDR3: CASSWGQGGSSDTQYF. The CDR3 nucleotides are TGCGCCAGCAGCTGGGGACAGGGAGGTAGCTCAGATACGCAGTATTTT.

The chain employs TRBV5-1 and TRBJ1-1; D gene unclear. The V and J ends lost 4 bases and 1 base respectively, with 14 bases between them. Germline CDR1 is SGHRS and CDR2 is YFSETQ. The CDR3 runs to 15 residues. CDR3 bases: TGCGCCAGCAGCCTAGACCCGAATACGAACACTGAAGCTTTCTTT. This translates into CASSLDPNTNTEAFF.

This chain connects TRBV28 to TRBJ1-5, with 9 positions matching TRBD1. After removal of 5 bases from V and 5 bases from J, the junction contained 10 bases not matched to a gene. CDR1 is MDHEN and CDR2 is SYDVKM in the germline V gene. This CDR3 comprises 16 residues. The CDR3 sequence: CASSRTGGAMYQPQHF. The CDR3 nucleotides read TGTGCCAGCAGTAGAACAGGGGGCGCGATGTATCAGCCCCAGCATTTT.

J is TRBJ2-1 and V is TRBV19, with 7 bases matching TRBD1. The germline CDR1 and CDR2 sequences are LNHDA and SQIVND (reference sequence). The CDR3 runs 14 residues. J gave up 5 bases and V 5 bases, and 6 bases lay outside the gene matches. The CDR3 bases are TGTGCCAGTAGTCCCCGGGACAGTAACAATGAGCAGTTCTTC. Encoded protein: CASSPRDSNNEQFF.

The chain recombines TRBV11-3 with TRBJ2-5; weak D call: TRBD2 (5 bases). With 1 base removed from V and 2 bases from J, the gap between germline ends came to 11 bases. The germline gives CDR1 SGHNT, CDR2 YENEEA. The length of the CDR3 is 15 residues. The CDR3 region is CASSLGGSDQETQYF. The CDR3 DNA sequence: TGTGCCAGCAGCTTAGGAGGGTCGGATCAAGAGACCCAGTACTTC.

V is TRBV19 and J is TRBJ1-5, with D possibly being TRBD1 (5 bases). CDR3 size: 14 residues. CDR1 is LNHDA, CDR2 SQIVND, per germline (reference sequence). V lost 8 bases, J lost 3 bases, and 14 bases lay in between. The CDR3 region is CASQGLIINQPQHF. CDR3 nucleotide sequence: TGTGCCAGTCAGGGCCTCATAATCAATCAGCCCCAGCATTTT. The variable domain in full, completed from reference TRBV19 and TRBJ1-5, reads DGGITQSPKYLFRKEGQNVTLSCEQNLNHDAMYWYRQDPGQGLRLIYYSQIVNDFQKGDIAEGYSVSREKKESFPLTVTSAQKNPTAFYLCASQGLIINQPQHFGDGTRLSIL.

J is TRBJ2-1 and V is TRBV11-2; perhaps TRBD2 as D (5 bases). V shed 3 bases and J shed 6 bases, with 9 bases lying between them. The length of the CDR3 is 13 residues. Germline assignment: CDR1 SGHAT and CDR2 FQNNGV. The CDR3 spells CASSLDSVNEQFF. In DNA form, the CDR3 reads TGTGCCAGCAGCTTGGATAGCGTCAATGAGCAGTTCTTC.

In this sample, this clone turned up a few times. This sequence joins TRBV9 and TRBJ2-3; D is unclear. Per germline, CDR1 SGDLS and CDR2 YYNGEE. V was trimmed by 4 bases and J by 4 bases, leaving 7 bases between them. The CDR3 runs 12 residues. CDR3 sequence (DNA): TGTGCCAGCAGCCCTGCGGCAGATACGCAGTATTTT. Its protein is CASSPAADTQYF. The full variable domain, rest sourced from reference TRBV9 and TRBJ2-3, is DSGVTQTPKHLITATGQRVTLRCSPRSGDLSVYWYQQSLDQGLQFLIQYYNGEERAKGNILERFSAQQFPDLHSELNLSSLELGDSALYFCASSPAADTQYFGPGTRLTVL.

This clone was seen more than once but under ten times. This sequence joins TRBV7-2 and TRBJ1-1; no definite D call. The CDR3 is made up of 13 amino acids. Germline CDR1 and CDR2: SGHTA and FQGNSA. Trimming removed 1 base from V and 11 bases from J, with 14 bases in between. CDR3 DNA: TGTGCCAGCAGCTTAGTGGCAGGAAGGTTGGCTTTCTTT. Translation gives CASSLVAGRLAFF.

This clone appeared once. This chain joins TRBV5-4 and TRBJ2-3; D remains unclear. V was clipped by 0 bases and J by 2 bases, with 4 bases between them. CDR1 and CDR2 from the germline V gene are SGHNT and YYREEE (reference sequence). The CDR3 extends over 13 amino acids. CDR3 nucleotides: TGTGCCAGCAGCTTGGGGTTCACAGATACGCAGTATTTT. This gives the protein CASSLGFTDTQYF.

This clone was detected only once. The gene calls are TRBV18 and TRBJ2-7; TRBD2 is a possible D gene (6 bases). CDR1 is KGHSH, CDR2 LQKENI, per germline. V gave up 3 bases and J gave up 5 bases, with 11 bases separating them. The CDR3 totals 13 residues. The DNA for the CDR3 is TGTGCCAGCTCACCCTCCAGGGAGGACGAGCAGTACTTC. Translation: CASSPSREDEQYF.

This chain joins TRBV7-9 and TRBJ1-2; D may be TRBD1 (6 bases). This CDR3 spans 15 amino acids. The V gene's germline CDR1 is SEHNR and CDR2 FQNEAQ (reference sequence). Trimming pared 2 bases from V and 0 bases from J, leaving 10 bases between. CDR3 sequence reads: CASSLWGGANYGYTF. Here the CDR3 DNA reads TGTGCCAGCAGCTTATGGGGGGGCGCTAACTATGGCTACACCTTC.

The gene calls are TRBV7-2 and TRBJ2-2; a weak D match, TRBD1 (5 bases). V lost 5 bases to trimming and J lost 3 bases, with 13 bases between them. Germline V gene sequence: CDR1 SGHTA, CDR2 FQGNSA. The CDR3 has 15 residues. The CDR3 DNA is TGTGCCAGCAGCGATTACAGGATTTACACCGGGGAGCTGTTTTTT. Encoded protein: CASSDYRIYTGELFF.